These T cell receptor beta chains were read from a single sample in a study of T cells expressing NK-cell markers. TCRdb reprocessed the 5' RACE reads; each CDR3 protein has one entry and no DNA is given. The sample table sets out about 460,000 distinct CDR3 sequences. The material sequenced was blood T cells: a sorted CD56 or NKG2C T cell subset, CD4+ or CD8+ T cells, or bulk PBMC T cells (not recorded which). These receptors were taken from a woman between 50 and 59 years old in good health. CDR3s include the opening cysteine and the closing phenylalanine or tryptophan. Fields, in order: V gene, J gene, CDR3 protein.

TRBV9,TRBJ1-5,CASSEGGDPRDQPQHF
TRBV3-1,TRBJ2-1,CASRKALAGVSFEQFF
TRBV24-1,TRBJ2-5,CATSKHAGGETQYF
TRBV20-1,TRBJ2-1,CSARGVGGGLFF
TRBV11-2,TRBJ1-2,CASSAGVGYTF
TRBV2,TRBJ2-5,CASSVYLTQETQYF
TRBV12-3/TRBV12-4,TRBJ2-3,CASRDSSGLADTQYF
TRBV5-1,TRBJ1-1,CASSEFLGAGTEAFF
TRBV5-5,TRBJ2-1,CASSLRGVDNEQFF
TRBV7-9,TRBJ2-3,CASSSHSSGDSTDTQYF
TRBV7-2,TRBJ1-6,CASSLVSPSPLHF
TRBV4-1,TRBJ2-7,CASSQQRYYPEQYF
TRBV5-1,TRBJ2-1,CASSLVTSGARDEQFF
TRBV11-2,TRBJ1-5,CASSLSKVGTRNQPQHF
TRBV7-9,TRBJ2-4,CASSLGEGVTRVGKNIQYF
TRBV5-4,TRBJ2-3,CASRATSGRSSTDTQYF
TRBV4-2,TRBJ2-5,CASSQLGQEETQYF
TRBV29-1,TRBJ1-1,CSGLKASEAFF
TRBV12-3/TRBV12-4,TRBJ1-2,CASSIPSGDYGYTF
TRBV30,TRBJ2-1,CAWSASRIGNEQFF
TRBV5-5,TRBJ1-1,CASSSGGRPINTEAFF
TRBV7-9,TRBJ2-5,CASSPPAETQYF
TRBV7-2,TRBJ1-1,CASSRPGTGLLNTEAFF
TRBV9,TRBJ2-3,CASSGGTSSTDTQYF